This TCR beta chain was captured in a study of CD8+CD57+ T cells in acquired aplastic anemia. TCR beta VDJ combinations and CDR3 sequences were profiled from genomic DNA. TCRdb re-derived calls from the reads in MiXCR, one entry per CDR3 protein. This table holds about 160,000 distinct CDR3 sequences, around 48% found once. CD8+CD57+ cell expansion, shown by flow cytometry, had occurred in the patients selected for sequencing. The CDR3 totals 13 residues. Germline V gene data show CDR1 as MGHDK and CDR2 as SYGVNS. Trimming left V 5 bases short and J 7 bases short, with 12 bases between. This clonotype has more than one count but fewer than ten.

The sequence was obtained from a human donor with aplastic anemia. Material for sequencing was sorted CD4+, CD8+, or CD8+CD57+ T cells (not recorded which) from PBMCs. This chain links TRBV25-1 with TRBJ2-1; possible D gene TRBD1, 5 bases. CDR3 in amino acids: CASSRGRENEQFF. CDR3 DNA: TGTGCCAGCAGTCGTGGCAGGGAAAATGAGCAGTTCTTC.